A single sample is the source of the 18 T cell receptor beta chains below, sequenced in a study of blood T cell repertoires in COVID-19. The method was immunoSEQ multiplex PCR; TCRdb's version includes in-frame clones alone and lacks a portion of them. Here the sample spans some 150,000 clones, approximately 80% being singletons. The sequencing input was peripheral blood. The receptors derive from a man aged 55 to 69 with active or convalescent COVID-19.

The V gene is TRBV5-1, the J gene TRBJ2-2, with D perhaps matching TRBD1 (6 bases). The CDR3 length is 14 residues. The germline gives CDR1 SGHRS, CDR2 YFSETQ. V dropped 3 bases and J dropped 8 bases, with 14 bases sitting between them. The CDR3 loop reads CASSSDPGAGELFF. In nucleotides, the CDR3 is TGCGCCAGCAGCTCAGACCCAGGGGCGGGGGAGCTGTTTTTT.

The chain links TRBV27 to TRBJ2-6; TRBD1 is a possible D gene (5 bases). V was clipped by 3 bases and J by 0 bases, with 12 bases between them. This CDR3 spans 17 amino acids. The V gene's germline CDR1 is MNHEY and CDR2 SMNVEV (reference sequence). CDR3 loop: CASSFRQPFSGANVLTF. The CDR3 bases are TGTGCCAGCAGTTTCCGACAGCCGTTCTCTGGGGCCAACGTCCTGACTTTC.

The rearrangement links TRBV27 to TRBJ1-2; a possible D gene is TRBD1 (6 bases). Germline V CDR1 and CDR2: MNHEY, SMNVEV (reference sequence). The CDR3 has 17 residues. Trimming cost V 5 bases and J 0 bases, with 19 bases left between them. This chain's CDR3 is CASSPLGAGPSNYGYTF. The CDR3 DNA reads TGTGCCAGCAGTCCCTTGGGGGCAGGACCTTCTAACTATGGCTACACCTTC.

V is TRBV7-9 and J is TRBJ2-1, with 9 bases lining up with TRBD2. Germline CDR1 reads SEHNR; CDR2 reads FQNEAQ (reference sequence). J gave up 4 bases and V 5 bases, and 6 bases lay outside the gene matches. CDR3 length: 15 amino acids. CDR3 nucleotide sequence: TGTGCCAGCAGCCCCGGGACTAGCACGTACAATGAGCAGTTCTTC. The encoded protein is CASSPGTSTYNEQFF.

The J gene is TRBJ2-5, the V gene TRBV30; D perhaps matches TRBD1 (6 bases). The CDR3 has 15 residues. Germline CDR1 reads GTSNPN; CDR2 reads SVGIG (reference sequence). Trimming cost V 1 base and J 5 bases, with 17 bases left between them. CDR3 coding DNA: TGTGCCTGGAGTGGCCCCCGAGGGACAAGGGAGACCCAGTACTTC. This codes for CAWSGPRGTRETQYF.

The chain is built from TRBV7-3 and TRBJ2-1; the D gene is possibly TRBD1 (6 bases). Per germline, CDR1 SGHTA and CDR2 FQGTGA. This CDR3 region has 15 residues. V was clipped by 2 bases and J by 2 bases, with 10 bases between them. The chain's CDR3 is CASSLEGQTYNEQFF. Written as DNA, the CDR3 is TGTGCCAGCAGCTTAGAGGGACAAACCTACAATGAGCAGTTCTTC.

The rearrangement joins TRBV5-1 to TRBJ2-2; D is possibly TRBD2 (6 bases). The CDR3 runs 14 residues. Trimming took off 6 bases at V and 2 bases at J, with 11 bases between the two ends. Looked up from germline, CDR1 is SGHRS and CDR2 is YFSETQ. The CDR3 coding sequence is TGCGCCAGCACCCCTGGGACTAACACCGGGGAGCTGTTTTTT. Protein sequence: CASTPGTNTGELFF. Complete variable domain (other parts from reference TRBV5-1 and TRBJ2-2): KAGVTQTPRYLIKTRGQQVTLSCSPISGHRSVSWYQQTPGQGLQFLFEYFSETQRNKGNFPGRFSGRQFSNSRSEMNVSTLELGDSALYLCASTPGTNTGELFFGEGSRLTVL.

The chain employs TRBV9 and TRBJ2-1; a weak D match, TRBD1 (6 bases). The germline V and J ends were trimmed by 0 bases and 8 bases, with 9 bases remaining between them. This CDR3 contains 13 residues. In germline, CDR1 is SGDLS, CDR2 YYNGEE. Written as DNA, the CDR3 is TGTGCCAGCAGCGTAGAGGGGGTCGATGAGCAGTTCTTC. Translating it yields CASSVEGVDEQFF.

This clone was detected a few times. The chain combines TRBV7-7 with TRBJ1-1; TRBD1 agrees at 7 bases. CDR1 is SSHAT and CDR2 is FNYEAQ in the germline V gene (reference sequence). The ends lost 5 bases at V and 4 bases at J; junction bases unmatched: 4. The CDR3 totals 13 residues. The CDR3 reads CASSRYRGTEAFF. CDR3 nucleotide sequence: TGTGCCAGCAGCCGATACAGGGGCACTGAAGCTTTCTTT.

V and J are TRBV27 and TRBJ1-6; 8 bases map to TRBD1. With 5 bases clipped from V and 7 bases from J, the junction kept 10 bases outside the gene matches. Germline V gives CDR1 MNHEY, CDR2 SMNVEV (reference sequence). The length of the CDR3 is 16 residues. For the CDR3, the DNA is TGTGCCAGCAGTATCTCCCGGACAGGGACCAATTCACCCCTCCACTTT. Its translation is CASSISRTGTNSPLHF.

The genes are TRBV15 and TRBJ2-5; 9 bases fit TRBD2. The CDR3 is made up of 18 amino acids. Germline CDR1 LNHNV, CDR2 YYDKDF (reference sequence). The J segment lost 6 bases and the V segment lost 1 base, leaving 15 bases of the junction unmatched. The DNA of the CDR3 is TGTGCCACCAGCAGAGCCGGGACTAGCCTATGGGAACGACAGACCCAGTACTTC. Translating it yields CATSRAGTSLWERQTQYF.

The chain joins TRBV6-5 to TRBJ1-1; TRBD1 matches 10 bases. The CDR3 has 12 residues. The germline V gene encodes CDR1 MNHEY and CDR2 SVGAGI. V shed 8 bases, J shed 4 bases, and the junction held 1 base outside the gene matches. The CDR3 coding sequence is TGTGCCAGCGGACAGGGGGGCACTGAAGCTTTCTTT. It yields the protein CASGQGGTEAFF.

The V and J genes are TRBV20-1 and TRBJ2-3, with D hard to call. The V gene lost 6 bases and the J gene lost 4 bases, with 5 bases spanning the gap. The CDR3 extends over 10 amino acids. CDR1 is DFQATT, CDR2 SNEGSKA, per germline (reference sequence). CDR3 sequence (DNA): TGCAGTGCCATTGCAGATACGCAGTATTTT. Translating it yields CSAIADTQYF.

The chain is built from TRBV7-9 and TRBJ2-2; D uncertain. Trimming pared 1 base from V and 5 bases from J, leaving 11 bases between. This CDR3 region has 15 residues. Germline V gives CDR1 SEHNR, CDR2 FQNEAQ (reference sequence). The CDR3 DNA reads as TGTGCCAGCAGCTTAGATCGTCTATCTACCGGGGAGCTGTTTTTT. The encoded protein is CASSLDRLSTGELFF. The full variable domain, its missing parts supplied by reference TRBV7-9 and TRBJ2-2, is DTGVSQNPRHKITKRGQNVTFRCDPISEHNRLYWYRQTLGQGPEFLTYFQNEAQLEKSRLLSDRFSAERPKGSFSTLEIQRTEQGDSAMYLCASSLDRLSTGELFFGEGSRLTVL.

This rearrangement joins TRBV7-9 to TRBJ2-1; 9 nucleotides match TRBD1. The length of the CDR3 is 15 residues. Germline V lookup: CDR1 SEHNR, CDR2 FQNEAQ (reference sequence). V dropped 6 bases and J dropped 9; count of bases not matched to a gene: 12. CDR3 protein: CASRDRGRVFVEQFF. CDR3 in DNA: TGTGCCAGCAGGGACAGGGGCCGTGTTTTCGTTGAGCAGTTCTTC.

The J gene is TRBJ2-3, the V gene TRBV6-5, with 8 bases matching TRBD1. Germline V gene sequence: CDR1 MNHEY, CDR2 SVGAGI. J gave up 3 bases and V 6 bases, and 5 bases lay outside the gene matches. The CDR3 consists of 14 residues. The CDR3 reads CASRFDRGTDTQYF. CDR3 DNA sequence: TGTGCCAGCAGATTCGACAGGGGTACAGATACGCAGTATTTT.

The CDR3 spells CASSQDPHFADTQYF. In DNA form, the CDR3 reads TGTGCCAGCAGCCAAGATCCCCACTTTGCAGATACGCAGTATTTT. The chain is built from TRBV4-2 and TRBJ2-3; unclear D gene. The CDR3 length is 15 residues. Trimming took 0 bases from V and 4 from J, leaving 11 bases between them. CDR1 and CDR2 from the germline V gene are LGHNA and YNFKEQ.

This clone is a singleton in its sample. V gene TRBV7-6 combines with J gene TRBJ1-1; weak D call: TRBD1 (5 bases). The CDR3 runs 14 residues. The germline CDR1 and CDR2 sequences are SGHVS and FNYEAQ. The V end lost 6 bases, the J end lost 1 base, and 12 bases lay between the germline ends. CDR3 sequence: CASRRGVGNTEAFF. The DNA for the CDR3 is TGTGCCAGCAGACGGGGGGTGGGGAACACTGAAGCTTTCTTT.